This passage covers 23 T cell receptor beta chains from one sample sequenced in a study of T cell responses to AZD1222 COVID-19 vaccine. TCRdb's copy holds only in-frame clones and misses some; the assay was immunoSEQ multiplex PCR. The data hold 75,000 to 100,000 clones, with around 89% observed a single time. The specimen was peripheral blood, collected on day 0 of AZD1222 vaccination. These receptors originate from an adult in good health.

This clone occurred once. The chain is built from TRBV7-2 and TRBJ1-6; the D is unclear. Deletions cut 0 bases from V and 7 bases from J, with 10 bases between. Germline CDR1 and CDR2: SGHTA and FQGNSA. The CDR3 loop spans 15 amino acids. This chain's CDR3 is CASSLARSANSPLHF. In DNA form, the CDR3 reads TGTGCCAGCAGCTTAGCTCGGAGCGCGAATTCACCCCTCCACTTT.

This clone showed up just once. The chain has TRBV27 and TRBJ1-4; D unresolved. The CDR3 contains 19 residues. Trimming took 1 base from V and 1 from J, leaving 19 bases between them. Per the germline V gene, CDR1 is MNHEY and CDR2 is SMNVEV (reference sequence). This chain's CDR3 is CASSLFGQLAPKTNEKLFF. In DNA form, the CDR3 reads TGTGCCAGCAGTTTATTTGGCCAGCTTGCACCAAAAACTAATGAAAAACTGTTTTTT.

This rearrangement joins TRBV9 to TRBJ1-6; no reliable D call. CDR3 length: 17 amino acids. Germline-derived CDR1 and CDR2 are SGDLS and YYNGEE. Between the trimmed V and J ends, which lost 0 bases and 0 bases, there was a span of 10 bases. CDR3 DNA: TGTGCCAGCAGCGTAGGTCAAGAAAGCTCCTATAATTCACCCCTCCACTTT. This sequence encodes CASSVGQESSYNSPLHF.

The chain uses TRBV2 and TRBJ2-1; D may be TRBD1 (6 bases). The length of the CDR3 is 10 residues. V dropped 8 bases and J dropped 14 bases, with 13 bases sitting between them. Germline V lookup: CDR1 SNHLY, CDR2 FYNNEI. The CDR3 is CASGGQQKFF. In DNA, the CDR3 is TGTGCCAGCGGGGGACAACAGAAGTTCTTC.

The rearrangement links TRBV7-9 to TRBJ2-2, with a possible D match to TRBD1 (6 bases). The V end was cut by 4 bases, the J end by 6 bases, with 12 bases between. Germline V CDR1 and CDR2: SEHNR, FQNEAQ (reference sequence). This CDR3 spans 14 amino acids. The DNA of the CDR3 is TGTGCCAGCAGCTGGGACATCCGGCCCGGGGAGCTGTTTTTT. This gives the protein CASSWDIRPGELFF.

DNA for the CDR3: TGTGCCACCAGCAAGAAGACAGGTTCCTCGGAGGAGACCCAGTACTTC. Translation gives CATSKKTGSSEETQYF. V and J are TRBV15 and TRBJ2-5; D might be TRBD1 (6 bases). This CDR3 is 16 amino acids long. Trimming removed 4 bases from V and 5 bases from J, with 20 bases in between. In germline, CDR1 is LNHNV, CDR2 YYDKDF (reference sequence).

The rearrangement joins TRBV3-1 (or the pseudogene TRBV3-2) to TRBJ2-1, with 10 bases identical to TRBD2. Germline V gene data show CDR1 as LGHDT and CDR2 as YNNKEL (reference sequence). V lost 0 bases, J lost 8 bases, and 10 bases stayed unmatched. The CDR3 consists of 17 residues. The CDR3 loop is CASSQDGPSGGAYEQFF. The CDR3 DNA is TGTGCCAGCAGCCAAGACGGTCCGAGCGGGGGGGCCTATGAGCAGTTCTTC.

This chain links TRBV4-1 with TRBJ1-1; no clear D. Trimming pared 6 bases from V and 3 bases from J, leaving 11 bases between. The CDR3 has 13 residues. CDR1 MGHRA and CDR2 YSYEKL come from the germline V gene. CDR3: CASRDGGHTEAFF. Here the CDR3 DNA reads TGCGCCAGCAGGGATGGCGGGCACACTGAAGCTTTCTTT.

The chain recombines TRBV7-2 with TRBJ2-7; TRBD2 agrees at 7 bases. Germline V gene sequence: CDR1 SGHTA, CDR2 FQGNSA. CDR3 length: 16 amino acids. Unmatched junction bases numbered 13, after V lost 5 bases and J lost 3 bases. The CDR3 nucleotides read TGTGCCAGCAGCGAATTAGGAGCGGGGATTGGCTACGAGCAGTACTTC. Translating gives CASSELGAGIGYEQYF.

V is TRBV7-9 and J is TRBJ2-7, with D possibly TRBD1 on 5 matching bases. Looked up from germline, CDR1 is SEHNR and CDR2 is FQNEAQ (reference sequence). V was pared by 4 bases and J by 2 bases, with 12 bases between. The CDR3 is 14 amino acids. The CDR3: CASSWNDRPYEQYF. CDR3 nucleotide sequence: TGTGCCAGCAGCTGGAACGACAGACCCTACGAGCAGTACTTC.

The chain recombines TRBV25-1 with TRBJ1-2; D is unclear. The V gene's germline CDR1 is MGHDK and CDR2 SYGVNS. The CDR3 is made up of 16 amino acids. Trimming shortened V by 3 bases and J by 3 bases, and 17 bases separated the two germline ends. The CDR3 nucleotides read TGTGCCAGCAGTGATATCCGACTGGGCATAGACTATGGCTACACCTTC. Translating it yields CASSDIRLGIDYGYTF.

This clone appeared a single time. The rearrangement joins TRBV7-2 to TRBJ2-7; 11 positions match TRBD2. Trimming took 4 bases from V and 5 from J; bases not matched to a gene: 16. The CDR3 has 18 residues. Germline assignment: CDR1 SGHTA and CDR2 FQGNSA. The CDR3 spells CASSSQTLSSGRYHEQYF. DNA of the CDR3: TGTGCCAGCAGCTCACAAACCCTCTCTAGCGGGAGGTACCACGAGCAGTACTTC.

The V gene is TRBV5-4, the J gene TRBJ1-3; D ambiguous. Trimming removed 3 bases from V and 4 bases from J, with 5 bases in between. Germline-derived CDR1 and CDR2 are SGHNT and YYREEE (reference sequence). The CDR3 is 12 residues long. CDR3 sequence reads: CASSSEGNTIYF. The CDR3 DNA is TGTGCCAGCAGCTCTGAGGGAAACACCATATATTTT.

This clone was picked up one time. J is TRBJ1-2 and V is TRBV29-1; TRBD1 might be the D (5 bases). The CDR3 spans 13 residues. CDR1 SQVTM and CDR2 ANQGSEA come from the germline V gene. The V gene lost 4 bases and the J gene lost 0 bases, with 9 bases spanning the gap. The CDR3 DNA sequence: TGCAGCGTTGTGCAGGGTCCTAACTATGGCTACACCTTC. Translation: CSVVQGPNYGYTF.

This chain connects TRBV5-1 to TRBJ1-2, with D uncertain. V lost 4 bases, J lost 5 bases, and 18 bases lay in between. The CDR3 consists of 15 residues. Germline loops: CDR1 SGHRS, CDR2 YFSETQ. CDR3 in amino acids: CASSIGSGLHYGYTF. For the CDR3, the DNA is TGCGCCAGCAGCATTGGATCGGGCCTACATTATGGCTACACCTTC.

The V call is TRBV7-8, the J call TRBJ1-3, with D hard to call. V was shortened by 5 bases and J by 0 bases, with 17 bases between the two germline ends. The CDR3 sequence is 17 residues long. Germline assignment: CDR1 SGHVS and CDR2 FQNEAQ. The CDR3 reads CASSLLRAGYSGNTIYF. CDR3 bases: TGTGCCAGCAGCCTCCTTCGTGCGGGGTACTCTGGAAACACCATATATTTT.

The rearrangement links TRBV7-3 to TRBJ2-2; TRBD1 matches at 9 bases. The V gene's germline CDR1 is SGHTA and CDR2 FQGTGA. The trim removed 5 bases at V and 4 bases at J, leaving 8 bases unmatched. This CDR3 is 16 amino acids long. DNA for the CDR3: TGTGCCAGCAGCCCCCGGACAGGGGACCCCACCGGGGAGCTGTTTTTT. Its protein is CASSPRTGDPTGELFF.

The chain combines TRBV5-1 with TRBJ1-2, with D unresolved. The CDR3 covers 13 residues. V was trimmed by 2 bases and J by 3 bases, leaving 8 bases between them. Germline assignment: CDR1 SGHRS and CDR2 YFSETQ. The CDR3: CASSFAGDYGYTF. The CDR3 DNA sequence: TGCGCCAGCAGCTTTGCTGGGGACTATGGCTACACCTTC.

This sequence joins TRBV7-2 and TRBJ2-3; TRBD2 aligns across 9 bases. The CDR3 contains 15 residues. V lost 4 bases and J lost 8; bases outside the gene matches: 10. The germline V gene encodes CDR1 SGHTA and CDR2 FQGNSA. The CDR3 DNA reads TGTGCCAGCAGCTCATCGGCGGGAGGGCCCGGTACGCAGTATTTT. Protein sequence: CASSSSAGGPGTQYF.

The chain carries TRBV7-2 and TRBJ1-2; D remains unclear. In germline, CDR1 is SGHTA, CDR2 FQGNSA. The germline V and J ends were trimmed by 1 base and 8 bases, with 14 bases remaining between them. The CDR3 sequence is 14 residues long. This CDR3 reads CASSLEGTIGGYTF. The DNA of the CDR3 is TGTGCCAGCAGCTTAGAGGGCACGATCGGAGGCTACACCTTC.

The chain joins TRBV4-2 to TRBJ1-3; tentatively, D is TRBD1 (6 bases). V lost 4 bases to trimming and J lost 4 bases, with 14 bases between them. This CDR3 comprises 15 residues. Germline-derived CDR1 and CDR2 are LGHNA and YNFKEQ. The CDR3 here is CASSRQTGPGNTIYF. CDR3 in DNA: TGTGCCAGCAGCCGGCAAACAGGGCCCGGAAACACCATATATTTT.

V usage is TRBV2 and J usage is TRBJ1-5, with D perhaps TRBD1 (5 bases). Trimming cost V 1 base and J 10 bases, with 14 bases left between them. The CDR3 has 14 amino acids. Germline assignment: CDR1 SNHLY and CDR2 FYNNEI. As DNA, the CDR3 is TGTGCCAGCAGTGAAGTTCTGGGGCGGAACCCCCAGCATTTT. Its translation is CASSEVLGRNPQHF.

The V call is TRBV6-1, the J call TRBJ1-5; the D is unclear. Looked up from germline, CDR1 is MNHNS and CDR2 is SASEGT. V lost 2 bases and J 0 bases, leaving 11 bases between the germline ends. CDR3 length: 16 amino acids. As DNA, the CDR3 is TGTGCCAGCAGTGAATCCGCAAGGCCTAGCAATCAGCCCCAGCATTTT. The encoded protein is CASSESARPSNQPQHF.